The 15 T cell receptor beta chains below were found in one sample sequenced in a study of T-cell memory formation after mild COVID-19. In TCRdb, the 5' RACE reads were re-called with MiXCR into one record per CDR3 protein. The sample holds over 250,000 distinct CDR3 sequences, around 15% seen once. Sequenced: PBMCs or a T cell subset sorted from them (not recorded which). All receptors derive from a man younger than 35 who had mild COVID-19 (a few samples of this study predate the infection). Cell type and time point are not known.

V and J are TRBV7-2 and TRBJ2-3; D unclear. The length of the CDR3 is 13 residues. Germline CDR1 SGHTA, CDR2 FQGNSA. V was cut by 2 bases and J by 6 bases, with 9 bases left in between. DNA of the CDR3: TGTGCCAGCAGCTTAAAGGGTTGGGATACGCAGTATTTT. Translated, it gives CASSLKGWDTQYF.

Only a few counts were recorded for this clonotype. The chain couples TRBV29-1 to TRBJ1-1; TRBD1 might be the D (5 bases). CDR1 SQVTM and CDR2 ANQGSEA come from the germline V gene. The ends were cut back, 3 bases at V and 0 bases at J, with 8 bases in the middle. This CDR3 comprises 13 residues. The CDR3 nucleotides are TGCAGCGTTGAGGGACCGTTGAACACTGAAGCTTTCTTT. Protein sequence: CSVEGPLNTEAFF.

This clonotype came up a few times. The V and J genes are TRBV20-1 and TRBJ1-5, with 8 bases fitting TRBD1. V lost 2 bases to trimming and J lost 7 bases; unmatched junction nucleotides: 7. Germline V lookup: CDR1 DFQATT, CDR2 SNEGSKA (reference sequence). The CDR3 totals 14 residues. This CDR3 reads CSARQGAVGQPQHF. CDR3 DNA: TGCAGTGCTAGACAGGGGGCCGTCGGGCAGCCCCAGCATTTT.

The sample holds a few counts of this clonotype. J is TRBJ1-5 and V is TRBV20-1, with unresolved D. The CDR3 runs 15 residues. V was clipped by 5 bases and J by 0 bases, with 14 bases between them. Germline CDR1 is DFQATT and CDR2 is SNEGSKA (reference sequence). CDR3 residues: CSALSAGYSNQPQHF. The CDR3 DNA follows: TGCAGTGCTTTATCGGCAGGCTATAGCAATCAGCCCCAGCATTTT.

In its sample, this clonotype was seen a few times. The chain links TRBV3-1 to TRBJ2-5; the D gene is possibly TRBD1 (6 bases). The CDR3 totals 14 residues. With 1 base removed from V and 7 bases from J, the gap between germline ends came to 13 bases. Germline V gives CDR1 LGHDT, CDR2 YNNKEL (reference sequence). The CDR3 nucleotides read TGTGCCAGCAGCCAAGGGACAGTGGACGGGACCCAGTACTTC. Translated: CASSQGTVDGTQYF.

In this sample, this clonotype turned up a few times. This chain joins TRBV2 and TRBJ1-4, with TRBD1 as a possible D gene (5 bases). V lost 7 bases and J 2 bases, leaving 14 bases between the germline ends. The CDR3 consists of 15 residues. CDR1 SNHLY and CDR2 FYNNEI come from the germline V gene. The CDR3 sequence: CASTGGRTTNEKLFF. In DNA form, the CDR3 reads TGTGCCAGCACCGGGGGAAGGACCACTAATGAAAAACTGTTTTTT.

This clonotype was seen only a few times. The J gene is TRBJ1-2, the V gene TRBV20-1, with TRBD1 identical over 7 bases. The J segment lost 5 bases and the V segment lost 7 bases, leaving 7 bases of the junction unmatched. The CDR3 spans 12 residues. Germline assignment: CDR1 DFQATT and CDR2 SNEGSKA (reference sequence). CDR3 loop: CSVVTGPYGYTF. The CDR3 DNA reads TGCAGTGTCGTGACAGGGCCATATGGCTACACCTTC.

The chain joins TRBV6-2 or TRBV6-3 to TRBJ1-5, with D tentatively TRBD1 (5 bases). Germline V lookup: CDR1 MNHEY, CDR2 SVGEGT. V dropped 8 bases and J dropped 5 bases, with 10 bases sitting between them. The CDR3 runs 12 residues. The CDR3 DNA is TGTGCCAGCCGGGACGGACATCAGCCCCAGCATTTT. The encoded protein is CASRDGHQPQHF.

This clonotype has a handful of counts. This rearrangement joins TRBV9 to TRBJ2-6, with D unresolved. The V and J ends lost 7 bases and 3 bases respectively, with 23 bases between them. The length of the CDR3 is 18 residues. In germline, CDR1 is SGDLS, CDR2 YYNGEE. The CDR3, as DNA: TGTGCCAGCGGAGACTCGAGACTGCACCCCCTTGGGGCCAACGTCCTGACTTTC. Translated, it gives CASGDSRLHPLGANVLTF.

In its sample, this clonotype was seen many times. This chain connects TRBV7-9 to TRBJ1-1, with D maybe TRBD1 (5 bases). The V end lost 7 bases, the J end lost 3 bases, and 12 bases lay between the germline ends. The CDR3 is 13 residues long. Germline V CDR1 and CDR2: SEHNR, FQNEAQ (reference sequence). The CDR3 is CASTAGGYTEAFF. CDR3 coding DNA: TGTGCCAGCACCGCCGGGGGGTACACTGAAGCTTTCTTT.

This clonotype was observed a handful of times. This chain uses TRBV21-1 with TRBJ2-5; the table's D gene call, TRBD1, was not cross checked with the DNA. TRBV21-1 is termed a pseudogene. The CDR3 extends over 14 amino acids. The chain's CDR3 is CASSLHQGGETQYF. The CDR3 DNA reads TGTGCCAGCTCTCTTCATCAGGGCGGAGAGACCCAGTACTTC.

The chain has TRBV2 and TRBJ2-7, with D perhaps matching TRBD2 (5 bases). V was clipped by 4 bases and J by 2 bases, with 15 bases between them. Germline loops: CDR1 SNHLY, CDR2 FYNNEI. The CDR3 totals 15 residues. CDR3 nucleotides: TGTGCCAGCAGTGTTTTTAGTGGGAGAACCTACGAGCAGTACTTC. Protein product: CASSVFSGRTYEQYF.

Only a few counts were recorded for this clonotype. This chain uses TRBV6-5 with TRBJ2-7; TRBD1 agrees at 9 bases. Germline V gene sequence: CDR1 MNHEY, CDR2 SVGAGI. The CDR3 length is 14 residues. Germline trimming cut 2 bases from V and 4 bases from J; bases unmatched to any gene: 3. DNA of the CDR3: TGTGCCAGCAGTTACGGGACAGGGAAATACGAGCAGTACTTC. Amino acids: CASSYGTGKYEQYF.

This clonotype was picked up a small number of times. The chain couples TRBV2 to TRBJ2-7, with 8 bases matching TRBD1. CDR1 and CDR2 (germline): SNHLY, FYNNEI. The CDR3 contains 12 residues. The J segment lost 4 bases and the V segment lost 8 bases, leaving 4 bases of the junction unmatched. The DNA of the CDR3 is TGTGCCAGCCGGGACAGGCTTTACGAGCAGTACTTC. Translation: CASRDRLYEQYF.

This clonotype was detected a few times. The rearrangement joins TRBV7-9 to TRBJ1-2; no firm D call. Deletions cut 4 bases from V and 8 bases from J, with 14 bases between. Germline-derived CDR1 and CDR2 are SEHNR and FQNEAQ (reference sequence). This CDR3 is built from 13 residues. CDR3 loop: CASSSDWEEGYTF. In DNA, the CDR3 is TGTGCCAGCAGCTCGGACTGGGAGGAGGGCTACACCTTC.